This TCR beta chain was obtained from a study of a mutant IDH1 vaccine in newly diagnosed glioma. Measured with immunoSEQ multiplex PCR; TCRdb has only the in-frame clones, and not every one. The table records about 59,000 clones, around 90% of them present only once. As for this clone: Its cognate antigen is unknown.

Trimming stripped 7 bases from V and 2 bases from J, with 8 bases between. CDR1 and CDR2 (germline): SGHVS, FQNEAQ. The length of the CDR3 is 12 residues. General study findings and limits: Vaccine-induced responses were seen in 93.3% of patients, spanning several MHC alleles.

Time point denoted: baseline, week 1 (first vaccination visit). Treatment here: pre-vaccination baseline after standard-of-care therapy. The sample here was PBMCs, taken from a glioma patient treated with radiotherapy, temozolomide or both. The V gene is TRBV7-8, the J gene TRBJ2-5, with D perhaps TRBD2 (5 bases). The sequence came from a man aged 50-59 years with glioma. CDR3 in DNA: TGTGCCAGCAACCCGGGACAAGAGACCCAGTACTTC. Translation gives CASNPGQETQYF.